This T cell receptor beta chain was captured by sequencing in a study of siplizumab effects on memory and regulatory T cells (dated by TCRdb to between 2018 and 2021). Some background on the complete study: Across about eight responder-stimulator pairs, mixed lymphocyte reactions were run in pairs, roughly 1 with siplizumab at approximately 0.97 ug/mL and roughly 1 without drug. The study examined how the anti-CD2 antibody siplizumab affects alloreactive T-cell subsets in allogeneic mixed lymphocyte reactions built from human PBMCs. The paper as a whole reports these results and caveats: Compared with memory T cells, unstimulated naive T cells appeared more diverse, and naive cells seemed to make a substantial contribution to the alloresponse. Among mappable alloreactive CD4+ clones, an average Treg-derived fraction of about 69% was observed with siplizumab, compared with roughly 28% in control reactions. About 80-96% of proliferating CD4+ or CD8+ clones could not be given a naive or memory phenotype. Whether proliferating Tregs from siplizumab cultures actually had suppressive function was not functionally confirmed. Siplizumab significantly lowered the cumulative frequency of alloreactive sequences that could be traced to unstimulated CD4+ memory T cells. Because sequences below about 10^-5 frequency were poorly captured, only a minor fraction of alloreactive clones could be mapped to unstimulated subsets.

For around 6 days, cells in the mixed lymphocyte reaction were kept in coculture at 37 degrees C. After responder PBMCs were labelled with CFSE and stimulator PBMCs with Violet Dye, the two populations were combined at a 1:1 ratio. Sorted unstimulated T cells, along with proliferating T cells recovered from mixed lymphocyte reactions, underwent TCRbeta CDR3 sequencing. Fresh whole blood from fewer than 12 HLA-typed healthy donors was used to isolate PBMCs. Proliferating CFSE-low responder T cells were FACS-sorted after the mixed lymphocyte reaction for TCR sequencing. Libraries came from the immunoSEQ multiplex PCR assay. About 10^5 TCR templates per sample were assayed on the deep sequencing platform. Genomic DNA extracted from sorted T cells was used for TCRbeta CDR3 sequencing. As for how the authors treated the data: The R programming language was used for clonal analysis of the TCRbeta CDR3 data. Unstimulated samples were compared with post-reaction CFSE-low samples to define alloreactive CD4+ and CD8+ clones. Regulatory or non-regulatory origin was assigned to alloreactive CD4+ clones by matching of sequences to sorted unstimulated Treg and non-Treg repertoires. The table comes from immuneACCESS by way of TCRdb, which keeps in-frame sequences with V and J called. Part of the clones is missing from these tables; in studies checked, under half for an unresolved V gene and the rest for unknown reasons. The DNA was the basis for D and trimming; V, J and clone size are from that table. This sample has about 20,000 clones in its table, and 46% of those were observed once. The ten biggest clones cover 4% to 6% of the sample.

Compared with germline, V lacks 6 bases and J lacks 2 bases; bases without a gene match: 3. According to the germline V gene, CDR1 reads SNHLY and CDR2 reads FYNNEI. The CDR3 numbers 13 residues from cysteine through phenylalanine. Left in the record is the CDR3 DNA by itself, 39 bases read in frame from the first base. This clone is categorized as medium-sized (0.01 to 0.1%). Its antigen specificity is not known. No per-base quality is available; no much larger clone lies one base away. The sequence was obtained from a human donor in good health; the cells came from an allogeneic mixed lymphocyte reaction. The sample consisted of CFSE-low (dividing) CD4+ T cells sorted from an allogeneic mixed lymphocyte reaction. The chain was built from TRBV2 and TRBJ1-2; 7 junctional bases match TRBD1. The encoded CDR3 is CASSRDSNYGYTF. The nucleotide sequence reads as follows: TGTGCCAGCAGCAGGGACAGCAACTATGGCTACACCTTC.